The 28 T cell receptor beta chains presented below share a single source sample, sequenced in a study of beta chain features in type 1 diabetes. These receptors have no known antigen. Every bit of the isolated RNA underwent reverse transcription, so sequencing read expressed TCRB transcripts. TCRdb's copy holds only in-frame clones and misses some; the assay was immunoSEQ multiplex PCR. The data show 600,000 to 700,000 clones, with around an eighth seen just once and 0.02% to 0.025% held by the top ten. General study findings and limits: Shortening that was moderate but significant affected the TCRB CDR3s of Type 1 diabetes patients in all four CD4+ subsets.

Sequencing was done on a sample of naive CD4+ T cells from blood. The receptors derive from a man between 18 and 35 years old with type 1 diabetes.

The chain joins TRBV11-2 to TRBJ1-5; D call uncertain. V was clipped by 4 bases and J by 5 bases, with 9 bases between them. The CDR3 sequence is 13 residues long. The germline CDR1 and CDR2 sequences are SGHAT and FQNNGV. For the CDR3, the DNA is TGTGCCAGCAGCTGGGGAAGGGATCAGCCCCAGCATTTT. This encodes CASSWGRDQPQHF.

This clone was picked up one time. The genes are TRBV12-5 and TRBJ1-1, with D unclear. Trimming took off 0 bases at V and 7 bases at J, with 12 bases between the two ends. The CDR3 is 14 amino acids. Germline V lookup: CDR1 LGHNT, CDR2 FRNRAP. The CDR3 region is CASGLVPGGYEAFF. For the CDR3, the DNA is TGTGCTAGTGGTTTGGTACCGGGAGGATATGAAGCTTTCTTT.

The sample holds a few counts of this clone. The genes are TRBV5-1 and TRBJ2-7; no clear D. The V gene's germline CDR1 is SGHRS and CDR2 YFSETQ. CDR3 length: 14 residues. Trimming stripped 4 bases from V and 3 bases from J, with 14 bases between. CDR3 bases: TGCGCCAGCAGCGACCTGGACGGAAACTACGAGCAGTACTTC. This translates into CASSDLDGNYEQYF.

The V and J genes are TRBV10-3 and TRBJ2-2, with D possibly matching TRBD2 (6 bases). From germline, CDR1 is ENHRY and CDR2 SYGVKD. V dropped 5 bases and J dropped 5 bases, with 9 bases sitting between them. CDR3 length equals 13 residues. CDR3 coding DNA: TGTGCCATCAGTTCGGAGGGGACCGGGGAGCTGTTTTTT. It specifies CAISSEGTGELFF.

About this clone itself: Other DNA sequences in the sample encode the same CDR3. V is TRBV27 and J is TRBJ2-1, with D perhaps matching TRBD1 or TRBD2 (6 bases each). The CDR3 is made up of 15 amino acids. Looked up from germline, CDR1 is MNHEY and CDR2 is SMNVEV (reference sequence). Trimming cost V 0 bases and J 3 bases, with 9 bases left between them. The CDR3 loop is CASSLSGGSYNEQFF. In nucleotides, the CDR3 is TGTGCCAGCAGTTTATCGGGGGGCAGCTACAATGAGCAGTTCTTC.

The chain has TRBV9 and TRBJ1-2; D remains unclear. V was clipped by 2 bases and J by 2 bases, with 10 bases between them. The CDR3 extends over 14 amino acids. Germline V gene lookup returns CDR1 SGDLS and CDR2 YYNGEE. The DNA of the CDR3 is TGTGCCAGCAGCGTCAGTAGTCAGAACTATGGCTACACCTTC. Its protein is CASSVSSQNYGYTF.

The genes are TRBV10-3 and TRBJ2-5; 10 bases agree with TRBD2. J was trimmed by 5 bases and V by 4 bases; bases with no gene match: 7. CDR1 ENHRY and CDR2 SYGVKD come from the germline V gene. CDR3 size: 15 residues. The CDR3 spells CAISGSGGALETQYF. The CDR3 DNA follows: TGTGCCATCAGTGGAAGCGGGGGGGCATTGGAGACCCAGTACTTC.

This clone has more than one count but fewer than ten. This chain connects TRBV6-1 to TRBJ1-2, with D perhaps matching TRBD1 (5 bases). V was trimmed by 4 bases and J by 7 bases, leaving 13 bases between them. Germline values: CDR1 MNHNS, CDR2 SASEGT. This CDR3 spans 13 amino acids. The DNA for the CDR3 is TGTGCCAGCAGTGCGATCACCACAGGTGGCTACACCTTC. It specifies CASSAITTGGYTF.

V usage is TRBV20-1 and J usage is TRBJ2-2; D is unclear. The germline CDR1 and CDR2 sequences are DFQATT and SNEGSKA (reference sequence). The CDR3 is 11 amino acids. Trimming took 6 bases from V and 1 from J, leaving 3 bases between them. CDR3 residues: CSAKNTGELFF. For the CDR3, the DNA is TGCAGTGCGAAGAACACCGGGGAGCTGTTTTTT.

This clone was seen a handful of times. The gene calls are TRBV10-3 and TRBJ1-5, with D hard to call. CDR3 length equals 15 residues. From germline, CDR1 is ENHRY and CDR2 SYGVKD. Trimming shortened V by 2 bases and J by 0 bases, and 8 bases separated the two germline ends. The CDR3 region is CAISEIWTSNQPQHF. The CDR3 coding sequence is TGTGCCATCAGTGAGATCTGGACTAGCAATCAGCCCCAGCATTTT.

The chain joins TRBV19 to TRBJ2-5, with 10 nucleotides matching TRBD2. The CDR3 loop spans 18 amino acids. Trimming at V came to 3 bases and at J to 5 bases, leaving 15 bases not matched to a gene. Per the germline V gene, CDR1 is LNHDA and CDR2 is SQIVND (reference sequence). In DNA, the CDR3 is TGTGCCAGTAGTATGAAGGCTAGCGGGGGCCTACCCCAGGAGACCCAGTACTTC. Amino acid sequence: CASSMKASGGLPQETQYF.

This clone was picked up a small number of times. This rearrangement joins TRBV4-1 to TRBJ2-1, with 8 bases identical to TRBD2. CDR3 size: 15 residues. The ends lost 5 bases at V and 10 bases at J; junction bases unmatched: 13. Germline values: CDR1 MGHRA, CDR2 YSYEKL. The CDR3 DNA sequence: TGCGCCAGCAGCTACAGCGGGGGCCTTCTGGGGGAGCAGTTCTTC. The encoded protein is CASSYSGGLLGEQFF.

This clone was observed a handful of times. The genes are TRBV21-1 and TRBJ2-1; the table's D call of TRBD2 was not tested on the DNA. TRBV21-1 is designated a pseudogene. The CDR3 contains 15 residues. As DNA, the CDR3 is TGTGCCAGCAGCAAAAGTTTATTGGAGCACAATGAGCAGTTCTTC. Amino acids: CASSKSLLEHNEQFF.

This clone was counted a few times. Other DNA variants within this sample encode the same CDR3. The rearrangement links TRBV7-9 to TRBJ1-1; a weak D match, TRBD1 (6 bases). V was pared by 3 bases and J by 6 bases, with 8 bases between. CDR3 size: 12 residues. CDR1 is SEHNR, CDR2 FQNEAQ, per germline (reference sequence). CDR3 bases: TGTGCCAGCAGCTTGACAGGAGCTGAAGCTTTCTTT. It is translated as CASSLTGAEAFF.

The chain uses TRBV5-8 and TRBJ1-6; no reliable D call. The length of the CDR3 is 13 residues. CDR1 SGHTS and CDR2 YDEGEE come from the germline V gene. With 1 base removed from V and 10 bases from J, the gap between germline ends came to 9 bases. The CDR3 sequence: CASSLTGGSPLHF. In DNA, the CDR3 is TGTGCCAGCAGCTTGACCGGTGGCTCACCCCTCCACTTT.

The rearrangement joins TRBV7-9 to TRBJ2-3; D possibly matches TRBD1 or TRBD2 (5 bases each). With 3 bases removed from V and 7 bases from J, the gap between germline ends came to 17 bases. The CDR3 is made up of 15 amino acids. The germline CDR1 and CDR2 sequences are SEHNR and FQNEAQ (reference sequence). The CDR3 protein is CASSFGAQQTHTQYF. DNA for the CDR3: TGTGCCAGCAGCTTCGGGGCGCAACAGACACATACGCAGTATTTT.

Points on this clone: Additional DNA sequences in this sample encode the identical CDR3. V and J are TRBV30 and TRBJ1-5; 8 bases match TRBD1. There are 14 residues in the CDR3. Germline V lookup: CDR1 GTSNPN, CDR2 SVGIG (reference sequence). V gave up 2 bases and J gave up 4 bases; unmatched junction bases: 4. CDR3 sequence reads: CAWSRGQGNQPQHF. The CDR3 DNA reads TGTGCCTGGAGTAGAGGACAGGGAAATCAGCCCCAGCATTTT.

This clone was observed a few times. The chain joins TRBV2 to TRBJ1-5; no firm D call. The ends were cut back, 5 bases at V and 4 bases at J, with 9 bases in the middle. CDR1 and CDR2 (germline): SNHLY, FYNNEI. This CDR3 is built from 13 residues. In DNA, the CDR3 is TGTGCCAGCAGTACAGAGGGAAATCAGCCCCAGCATTTT. Its translation: CASSTEGNQPQHF.

The CDR3 sequence: CASSYAQVSGGYTF. CDR3 in DNA: TGTGCCAGCAGTTACGCACAGGTTTCGGGTGGCTACACCTTC. This chain joins TRBV6-5 and TRBJ1-2; D may be TRBD1 (5 bases). This CDR3 spans 14 amino acids. Trimming took 2 bases from V and 7 from J, leaving 14 bases between them. Per the germline V gene, CDR1 is MNHEY and CDR2 is SVGAGI.

This clone was counted a few times. The V gene is TRBV27, the J gene TRBJ1-1; D remains unclear. Between the trimmed V and J ends, which lost 10 bases and 1 base, there was a span of 13 bases. In germline, CDR1 is MNHEY, CDR2 SMNVEV (reference sequence). The CDR3 has 13 amino acids. CDR3 loop: CAIGKGTNTEAFF. The CDR3 nucleotides read TGTGCCATCGGAAAGGGCACGAACACTGAAGCTTTCTTT.

In its sample, this clone was seen a few times. The CDR3 is CASSQDRRRTEAFF. CDR3 sequence (DNA): TGTGCCAGCAGCCAAGACAGGCGAAGGACTGAAGCTTTCTTT. This rearrangement joins TRBV4-2 to TRBJ1-1; D unclear. In germline, CDR1 is LGHNA, CDR2 YNFKEQ. The V end lost 0 bases, the J end lost 5 bases, and 10 bases lay between the germline ends. This CDR3 region has 14 residues.

This chain joins TRBV29-1 and TRBJ1-1, with D maybe TRBD1 (6 bases). The germline CDR1 and CDR2 sequences are SQVTM and ANQGSEA. The CDR3 runs 13 residues. V gave up 3 bases and J gave up 4 bases, with 12 bases separating them. The CDR3 nucleotides read TGCAGCGTTGAGAAACAGGGTATCACTGAAGCTTTCTTT. It encodes CSVEKQGITEAFF.

V is TRBV18 and J is TRBJ1-3; the D is unclear. Germline CDR1 reads KGHSH; CDR2 reads LQKENI. This CDR3 is built from 15 residues. The germline V and J ends were trimmed by 3 bases and 2 bases, with 11 bases remaining between them. CDR3 in DNA: TGTGCCAGCTCACCCCCGCTATCCACTGGAAACACCATATATTTT. It is translated as CASSPPLSTGNTIYF.

This clone has just a few counts. The junction departs from the called germline gene at one end, perhaps through a read error. This chain connects TRBV14 to TRBJ2-3; the D gene is possibly TRBD1 (7 bases). CDR1 SGHDN and CDR2 FVKESK come from the germline V gene. The CDR3 sequence is 16 residues long. CDR3: CASSPGQTTSTDTQYF. The CDR3 coding sequence is TGTGCCAGCAGCCCGGGACAGACCACTAGCACGGATACGCAGTATTTT. The full variable domain, in which reference TRBV14 and TRBJ2-3 provide the parts outside the CDR3, is EAGVTQFPSHSVIEKGQTVTLRCDPISGHDNLYWYRRVMGKEIKFLLHFVKESKQDESGMPNNRFLAERTGGTYSTLKVQPAELEDSGVYFCASSPGQTTSTDTQYFGPGTRLTVL.

The V gene is TRBV29-1, the J gene TRBJ1-4, with D perhaps TRBD1 (6 bases). V lost 4 bases to trimming and J lost 8 bases, with 14 bases between them. The CDR3 has 13 amino acids. The germline gives CDR1 SQVTM, CDR2 ANQGSEA. In DNA, the CDR3 is TGCAGCGTTGTCTCGAGGGGGGGAGAAAAACTGTTTTTT. This sequence encodes CSVVSRGGEKLFF.

This clone showed up just a few times. The chain couples TRBV29-1 to TRBJ2-7; no definite D call. This CDR3 comprises 14 residues. In germline, CDR1 is SQVTM, CDR2 ANQGSEA. Deletions cut 4 bases from V and 7 bases from J, with 20 bases between. The CDR3 DNA reads as TGCAGCGTTGGAAGTGGGCAGGCGTTGCGGGAGCAGTACTTC. As protein: CSVGSGQALREQYF.

V is TRBV28 and J is TRBJ2-1; D is ambiguous. V was shortened by 2 bases and J by 3 bases, with 11 bases between the two germline ends. CDR1 is MDHEN, CDR2 SYDVKM, per germline. This CDR3 contains 15 residues. In DNA form, the CDR3 reads TGTGCCAGCAGTTTAGGGTCGTCAGACTACAATGAGCAGTTCTTC. It is translated as CASSLGSSDYNEQFF.

This clone has only a few counts. The junction differs from germline at one of its ends, possibly a read error. The J gene is TRBJ1-1, the V gene TRBV7-7, with no clear D. Germline V lookup: CDR1 SSHAT, CDR2 FNYEAQ (reference sequence). CDR3 length: 17 amino acids. CDR3 nucleotides: TGTGCTAGCAGCTTAGGAATAGGGAGGGAAACGAACACTGAAGCTTTCTTT. It yields the protein CASSLGIGRETNTEAFF. The whole variable domain, filled in from reference TRBV7-7 and TRBJ1-1, reads GAGVSQSPRYKVTKRGQDVTLRCDPISSHATLYWYQQALGQGPEFLTYFNYEAQPDKSGLPSDRFSAERPEGSISTLTIQRTEQRDSAMYRCASSLGIGRETNTEAFFGQGTRLTVV.